These T cell receptor beta chains were read from a single sample in a study of beta chain features in type 1 diabetes. Profiled with immunoSEQ multiplex PCR; TCRdb holds only in-frame clones, not every one. The data hold around 690,000 clones, with 12% observed a single time. The sample was naive CD4+ T cells from blood. These receptors were taken from a man aged 30 to 39 with type 1 diabetes. CDR3s include the opening cysteine and the closing phenylalanine or tryptophan. The order of the fields is V gene, clone size, D gene, J gene, CDR3 DNA, CDR3 protein. A D gene is named only where the DNA matches it firmly. Expanded clones get a size class; other rows say once, few or many, or leave the size out.

TRBV6-1	.	.	TRBJ1-4	TGTGCCAGCAGTGAAGTTTTTGAAAAACTGTTTTTT	CASSEVFEKLFF
TRBV5-4	few	.	TRBJ1-6	TGTGCCAGCAGCGGAGGGGCCCCCGGGAGGGATTCACCCCTCCACTTT	CASSGGAPGRDSPLHF
TRBV9	.	.	TRBJ2-1	TGTGCCAGCAGCGTAGGACTTGGGGCGGACAATGAGCAGTTCTTC	CASSVGLGADNEQFF
TRBV15	.	.	TRBJ1-1	TGTGCCACCAGCTCAGGGGCTACCACTGAAGCTTTCTTT	CATSSGATTEAFF
TRBV9	.	TRBD1	TRBJ1-3	TGTGCCAGCAGCGTAGTGGGGACAGGTGGAGGAAACACCATATATTTT	CASSVVGTGGGNTIYF
TRBV7-2	.	.	TRBJ2-7	TGTGCCAGCAGCCAGGGGGGGTTATCCTACGAGCAGTACTTC	CASSQGGLSYEQYF
TRBV9	.	TRBD2	TRBJ2-1	TGTGCCAGCAGCGCTAGCGGGGGGGCCTCCTACAATGAGCAGTTCTTC	CASSASGGASYNEQFF
TRBV2	few	TRBD1	TRBJ1-6	TGTGCCAGCAGCGTTCAGGGGGCGCTTGTTAATTCACCCCTCCACTTT	CASSVQGALVNSPLHF
TRBV5-1	.	TRBD1	TRBJ2-1	TGCGCCAGCAGCTCCGGGACAGGGGATGACAATGAGCAGTTCTTC	CASSSGTGDDNEQFF
TRBV7-9	few	.	TRBJ1-4	TGTGCCAGCAGCTTGTATGAAAAACTGTTTTTT	CASSLYEKLFF
TRBV5-1	few	.	TRBJ2-4	TGCGCCAGCAGCTTGGAAGCAGGGGACGGGGCCAAAAACATTCAGTACTTC	CASSLEAGDGAKNIQYF
TRBV11-2	few	.	TRBJ1-6	TGTGCCAGCAGCTTGAGTCAGCTTAGCTCCTATAATTCACCCCTCCACTTT	CASSLSQLSSYNSPLHF
TRBV2	.	.	TRBJ1-5	TGTGCCAGCAGTGCCGGGGTAAGCAATCAGCCCCAGCATTTT	CASSAGVSNQPQHF
TRBV6-5	few	TRBD2	TRBJ2-3	TGTGCCAGCAGTCGGACTAGCTGGCTGTCAGATACGCAGTATTTT	CASSRTSWLSDTQYF
TRBV28	once	.	TRBJ2-7	TGTGCCAGCAGGCTGATGGGTACAGCTTCCTACGAGCAGTACTTC	CASRLMGTASYEQYF
TRBV7-2	few	.	TRBJ1-2	TGTGCCAGCAGCTTAGCCCAGGGCGAGTATGGCTACACCTTC	CASSLAQGEYGYTF
TRBV21-1	few	.	TRBJ2-2	TGTGCCAGCAGCAGAACGGGACCGAACACCGGGGAGCTGTTTTTT	CASSRTGPNTGELFF
TRBV4-3	.	.	TRBJ1-5	TGCGCCAGCAGCCAAGATGGGGCGAAGCCCCAGCATTTT	CASSQDGAKPQHF
TRBV28	.	.	TRBJ1-2	TGTGCCAGCAGTTCTCAGGGCTATGGCTACACCTTC	CASSSQGYGYTF
TRBV9	.	.	TRBJ2-2	TGTGCCAGCAGCACCCGACAGACGCCTCCGGGGGAGCTGTTTTTT	CASSTRQTPPGELFF
TRBV5-4	.	.	TRBJ2-1	TGTGCCAGCAGCTTGGTGGCTAGCTCCCACAATGAGCAGTTCTTC	CASSLVASSHNEQFF
TRBV7-2	.	TRBD2	TRBJ2-3	TGTGCCAGCAGCTTCTGGATAGCGGGGGGTTTAGATACGCAGTATTTT	CASSFWIAGGLDTQYF
TRBV11-2	.	TRBD1	TRBJ1-2	TGTGCCAGCAGCTCGACAGGGGAAGGGGCCTACACCTTC	CASSSTGEGAYTF
TRBV18	.	TRBD2	TRBJ2-7	TGTGCCAGCTCACCTCAAGGGCGGGGGACCTACGAGCAGTACTTC	CASSPQGRGTYEQYF
TRBV28	few	.	TRBJ2-7	TGTGCCAGTCGGACGGGCCGCTACGAGCAGTACTTC	CASRTGRYEQYF
TRBV7-2	.	TRBD1	TRBJ1-4	TGTGCCAGCAGCTGGGGGACAGGGGGCTCGGATGAAAAACTGTTTTTT	CASSWGTGGSDEKLFF
TRBV4-2	once	TRBD1	TRBJ1-1	TGTGCCAGCAGCCAGGGAGCAGGGGGTGGATGGACTGAAGCTTTCTTT	CASSQGAGGGWTEAFF
TRBV9	.	.	TRBJ1-2	TGTGCCAGCAGCGTAGAACAGGGTCGTAACTATGGCTACACCTTC	CASSVEQGRNYGYTF
TRBV7-3	.	.	TRBJ1-1	TGTGCCAGCAGCTTAAGTGGAATTAACACTGAAGCTTTCTTT	CASSLSGINTEAFF
TRBV19	few	TRBD1	TRBJ1-1	TGTGCCAGCAGGGGGCAAGGGAACACTGAAGCTTTCTTT	CASRGQGNTEAFF
TRBV7-2	few	TRBD1	TRBJ2-1	TGTGCCAGCCATCCGGGACAGCCATACAATGAGCAGTTCTTC	CASHPGQPYNEQFF
TRBV7-9	few	.	TRBJ2-6	TGTGCCAGCAGCTTATCCCAGGGCGTACCTGGGGCCAACGTCCTGACTTTC	CASSLSQGVPGANVLTF
TRBV4-1	.	.	TRBJ2-2	TGCGCCAGCAGCCAAGGCTGGGGAATGAACACCGGGGAGCTGTTTTTT	CASSQGWGMNTGELFF
TRBV25-1	.	.	TRBJ1-5	TGTGCCAGCAGTGAATGGCCGTTTTGGGACAATCAGCCCCAGCATTTT	CASSEWPFWDNQPQHF
TRBV18	few	.	TRBJ2-3	TGTGCCAGCTCACCACCGTACCTAGCTGGCACAGATACGCAGTATTTT	CASSPPYLAGTDTQYF
TRBV5-6	.	.	TRBJ2-5	TGTGCCAGCAACTGGCCCGGGTTGGAGACCCAGTACTTC	CASNWPGLETQYF
TRBV7-7	.	.	TRBJ1-1	TGTGCTAGCAGCCCGATTAGTGGTTATACTGAAGCTTTCTTT	CASSPISGYTEAFF
TRBV4-1	few	.	TRBJ2-3	TGCGCCAGCAGCCAAGGACAGAGGGATACGCAGTATTTT	CASSQGQRDTQYF
TRBV11-2	.	.	TRBJ1-6	TGTGCCAGCAGCTTAGTTCCAGGGAACCCCTATAATTCACCCCTCCACTTT	CASSLVPGNPYNSPLHF
TRBV4-3	.	.	TRBJ2-1	TGCGCCAGCAGCCAAGAGACTGCCAGCTCCTACAATGAGCAGTTCTTC	CASSQETASSYNEQFF
TRBV5-6	.	.	TRBJ1-2	TGTGCCAGCAGCTTGGTGGGGGCGGAGTATGGCTACACCTTC	CASSLVGAEYGYTF
TRBV7-9	.	.	TRBJ2-7	TGTGCCAGCAGCTTATTAAACGGGGGACCTTACGAGCAGTACTTC	CASSLLNGGPYEQYF
TRBV27	.	.	TRBJ2-4	TGTGCCAGCAGTTTATCCGGGATCACCCATTTAGCCAAAAACATTCAGTACTTC	CASSLSGITHLAKNIQYF
TRBV5-4	.	.	TRBJ2-1	TGTGCCAGCAGCTTACCGCACAATGAGCAGTTCTTC	CASSLPHNEQFF
TRBV2	many	.	TRBJ1-6	TGTGCCAGCAGTGACCAAGGCGCACCCCTCCACTTT	CASSDQGAPLHF
TRBV7-9	few	TRBD1	TRBJ1-2	TGTGCCAGCAGCATACAGGGGACCTATGGCTACACCTTC	CASSIQGTYGYTF
TRBV7-2	few	.	TRBJ2-2	TGTGCCAGCAGCTTAAGACAAGCGAACACCGGGGAGCTGTTTTTT	CASSLRQANTGELFF
TRBV30	.	.	TRBJ1-2	TGTGCCTGGAGTGTTCGTGACCGCGCCACCTTC	CAWSVRDRATF
TRBV7-3	few	TRBD1	TRBJ1-2	TGTGCCAGCAGCACTCAACAGGGGTTGGGTGGCTACACCTTC	CASSTQQGLGGYTF
TRBV7-2	few	TRBD1	TRBJ2-6	TGTGCCAGCAGCTTATGGGACAGGGTCTACTCTGGGGCCAACGTCCTGACTTTC	CASSLWDRVYSGANVLTF
TRBV30	.	.	TRBJ1-4	TGTGCCTGGAGTGGGGACTTAAGAGATGAAAAACTGTTTTTT	CAWSGDLRDEKLFF
TRBV4-3	few	TRBD1	TRBJ1-2	TGCGCCAGCAGCCAAGATCTGGGGACAGGGGGTACCAATGGCTACACCTTC	CASSQDLGTGGTNGYTF
TRBV18	.	.	TRBJ2-7	TGTGCCAGCTCACCAGGAGGGCCAGTTGGGTACGAGCAGTACTTC	CASSPGGPVGYEQYF
TRBV5-1	.	TRBD1	TRBJ2-3	TGCGCCAGCAGCCCCGGACAGGGGGCTTTCACAGATACGCAGTATTTT	CASSPGQGAFTDTQYF
TRBV29-1	.	.	TRBJ2-1	TGCAGCGTTGAAGAAGGGCGGATCTCCTACAATGAGCAGTTCTTC	CSVEEGRISYNEQFF
TRBV7-2	few	.	TRBJ1-1	TGTGCCAGCAGCCCGGACGGGAACACTGAAGCTTTCTTT	CASSPDGNTEAFF
TRBV9	.	.	TRBJ1-2	TGTGCCAGCAGCGAACGGGGAGTAGGCATCTATGGCTACACCTTC	CASSERGVGIYGYTF
TRBV4-3	few	TRBD2	TRBJ2-5	TGCGCCAGCAGCCAAGATAGGACTAGCGGGTCCCAAGAGACCCAGTACTTC	CASSQDRTSGSQETQYF
TRBV7-2	.	TRBD1	TRBJ2-7	TGTGCCAGCAGCTACGGACAGGGCCCCTACGAGCAGTACTTC	CASSYGQGPYEQYF
TRBV9	few	TRBD1	TRBJ2-2	TGTGCCAGCAGCGTAGGAGGGACAGGAGGATCCGGGGAGCTGTTTTTT	CASSVGGTGGSGELFF